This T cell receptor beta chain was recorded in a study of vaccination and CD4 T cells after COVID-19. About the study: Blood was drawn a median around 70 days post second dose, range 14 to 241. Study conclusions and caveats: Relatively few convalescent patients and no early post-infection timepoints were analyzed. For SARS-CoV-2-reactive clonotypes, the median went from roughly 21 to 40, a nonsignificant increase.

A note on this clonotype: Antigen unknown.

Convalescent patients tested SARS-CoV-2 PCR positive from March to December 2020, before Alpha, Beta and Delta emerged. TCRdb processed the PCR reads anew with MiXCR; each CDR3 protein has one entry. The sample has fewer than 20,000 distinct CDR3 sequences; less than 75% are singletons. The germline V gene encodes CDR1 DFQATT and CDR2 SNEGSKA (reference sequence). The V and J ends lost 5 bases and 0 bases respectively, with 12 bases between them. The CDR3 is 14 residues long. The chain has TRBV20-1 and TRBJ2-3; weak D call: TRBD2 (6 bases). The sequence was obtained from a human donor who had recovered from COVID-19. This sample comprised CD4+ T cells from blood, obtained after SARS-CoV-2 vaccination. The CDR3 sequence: CSAPDSGSTDTQYF. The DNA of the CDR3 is TGCAGTGCTCCGGATAGCGGAAGCACAGATACGCAGTATTTT.